The next 29 T cell receptor beta chains were all read from a single sample in a study of technical replicates of blood from several donors. Repertoires were generated with immunoSEQ multiplex PCR, while TCRdb's copy carries only in-frame clones and drops some. Here the sample spans nearly 95,000 clones, 90% to 96% being singletons. Sequencing input: T cells isolated from PBMCs. The receptors originated from a human donor in good health.

The CDR3 DNA follows: TGTGCCAGCAGCCAAGTGAGGGAGAGTACAGATACGCAGTATTTT. It translates to CASSQVRESTDTQYF. The chain has TRBV14 and TRBJ2-3, with D possibly TRBD2 on 5 matching bases. This CDR3 region has 15 residues. CDR1 is SGHDN, CDR2 FVKESK, per germline. V was shortened by 1 base and J by 3 bases, with 11 bases between the two germline ends.

The chain joins TRBV9 to TRBJ2-1, with D possibly matching TRBD2 (6 bases). Germline CDR1 and CDR2: SGDLS and YYNGEE. V was pared by 4 bases and J by 4 bases, with 9 bases between. This CDR3 spans 13 amino acids. The DNA of the CDR3 is TGTGCCAGCAGCTCGGGAGTTTACAATGAGCAGTTCTTC. It is translated as CASSSGVYNEQFF.

V gene TRBV11-3 combines with J gene TRBJ2-5; 7 bases map to TRBD1. The germline CDR1 and CDR2 sequences are SGHNT and YENEEA. CDR3 size: 15 residues. J was trimmed by 2 bases and V by 3 bases; bases with no gene match: 6. Here the CDR3 reads CASSFRQGTQETQYF. CDR3 bases: TGTGCCAGCAGCTTCCGACAGGGAACGCAAGAGACCCAGTACTTC. Full variable domain (outside the CDR3, taken from reference TRBV11-3 and TRBJ2-5): EAGVVQSPRYKIIEKKQPVAFWCNPISGHNTLYWYLQNLGQGPELLIRYENEEAVDDSQLPKDRFSAERLKGVDSTLKIQPAELGDSAVYLCASSFRQGTQETQYFGPGTRLLVL.

The V and J genes are TRBV6-6 and TRBJ1-1; D is ambiguous. The ends were cut back, 0 bases at V and 2 bases at J, with 4 bases in the middle. CDR1 is MNHNY, CDR2 SVGAGI, per germline (reference sequence). There are 13 residues in the CDR3. Here the CDR3 DNA reads TGTGCCAGCAGTTACTCTACAAACACTGAAGCTTTCTTT. Translated, it gives CASSYSTNTEAFF.

CDR3: CASFNGIAGDGPQHF. Here the CDR3 DNA reads TGTGCCAGCTTTAATGGTATAGCAGGGGACGGGCCCCAGCATTTT. The chain uses TRBV2 and TRBJ1-5; D may be TRBD1 (6 bases). The CDR3 contains 15 residues. Trimming cost V 8 bases and J 9 bases, with 23 bases left between them. CDR1 and CDR2 (germline): SNHLY, FYNNEI.

CDR3 nucleotides: TGCGCCAGCAGCCAAGACACGGGTTTCTACGAGCAGTACTTC. Residues: CASSQDTGFYEQYF. This sequence joins TRBV4-1 and TRBJ2-7; D ambiguous. The CDR3 runs 14 residues. Per the germline V gene, CDR1 is MGHRA and CDR2 is YSYEKL. Trimming shortened V by 0 bases and J by 3 bases, and 9 bases separated the two germline ends.

The chain combines TRBV7-9 with TRBJ1-2, with D perhaps matching TRBD1 (6 bases). V lost 1 base and J 5 bases, leaving 17 bases between the germline ends. CDR3 length: 16 residues. Germline CDR1 SEHNR, CDR2 FQNEAQ (reference sequence). The CDR3 spells CASSLGGYRARYGYTF. The CDR3 nucleotides read TGTGCCAGCAGCTTAGGAGGGTACAGGGCTCGGTATGGCTACACCTTC.

This rearrangement joins TRBV6-1 to TRBJ1-2; TRBD1 aligns across 7 bases. V trimming: 3 bases; J trimming: 2 bases; junction bases outside the gene matches: 3. Germline V gene data show CDR1 as MNHNS and CDR2 as SASEGT. CDR3 length equals 14 residues. CDR3: CASSDTGDNYGYTF. Here the CDR3 DNA reads TGTGCCAGCAGTGATACAGGGGACAACTATGGCTACACCTTC.

This chain joins TRBV19 and TRBJ1-5, with D possibly TRBD1 on 5 matching bases. From germline, CDR1 is LNHDA and CDR2 SQIVND (reference sequence). The CDR3 loop spans 15 amino acids. Trimming removed 7 bases at V and 7 bases at J, with 20 bases between. The CDR3 here is CASIGEGGARQPQHF. CDR3 DNA: TGTGCCAGTATAGGGGAGGGAGGGGCAAGGCAGCCCCAGCATTTT.

The CDR3 region has the DNA TGTGCCAGCAGACCCTTCCCAGCGTTAGCCTACGAGCAGTACTTC. Protein sequence: CASRPFPALAYEQYF. The chain combines TRBV27 with TRBJ2-7; D is uncertain. This CDR3 has 15 amino acids. The V gene's germline CDR1 is MNHEY and CDR2 SMNVEV (reference sequence). Trimming pared 6 bases from V and 2 bases from J, leaving 17 bases between.

This rearrangement joins TRBV7-8 to TRBJ2-5; a possible D gene is TRBD2 (6 bases). The ends were cut back, 3 bases at V and 5 bases at J, with 13 bases in the middle. The length of the CDR3 is 14 residues. Germline CDR1 and CDR2: SGHVS and FQNEAQ. CDR3 loop: CASSFFRELETQYF. In DNA form, the CDR3 reads TGTGCCAGCAGCTTTTTTCGGGAGTTGGAGACCCAGTACTTC.

In DNA form, the CDR3 reads TGTGCCAGCAGCCCGCACAGGGGAGATACGCAGTATTTT. Translated: CASSPHRGDTQYF. This chain joins TRBV7-2 and TRBJ2-3, with 7 bases that match TRBD1. Trimming took 5 bases from V and 5 from J; bases not matched to a gene: 4. The CDR3 sequence is 13 residues long. Per the germline V gene, CDR1 is SGHTA and CDR2 is FQGNSA.

The V and J genes are TRBV5-1 and TRBJ2-7, with TRBD1 matching over 8 bases. V trimming: 1 base; J trimming: 3 bases; junction bases outside the gene matches: 6. The CDR3 extends over 15 amino acids. Germline CDR1 SGHRS, CDR2 YFSETQ. The CDR3 protein is CASSLRTGSFYEQYF. DNA for the CDR3: TGCGCCAGCAGCTTGAGGACAGGGAGCTTCTACGAGCAGTACTTC. The complete variable domain, with remaining parts taken from reference TRBV5-1 and TRBJ2-7, reads KAGVTQTPRYLIKTRGQQVTLSCSPISGHRSVSWYQQTPGQGLQFLFEYFSETQRNKGNFPGRFSGRQFSNSRSEMNVSTLELGDSALYLCASSLRTGSFYEQYFGPGTRLTVT.

V usage is TRBV7-6 and J usage is TRBJ1-2; 8 nucleotides align to TRBD1. Germline V gene data show CDR1 as SGHVS and CDR2 as FNYEAQ. This CDR3 comprises 12 residues. V was clipped by 3 bases and J by 8 bases; unmatched bases: 2. Here the CDR3 DNA reads TGTGCCAGCAGCTTGACAGGGGACGGCTACACCTTC. Translated: CASSLTGDGYTF.

This chain connects TRBV28 to TRBJ2-3, with 9 bases lining up with TRBD2. CDR3 length: 14 residues. The junction had 2 bases not matched to a gene; V was cut back by 4 bases and J by 3 bases. Germline-derived CDR1 and CDR2 are MDHEN and SYDVKM. This CDR3 reads CASSSGLATDTQYF. CDR3 coding DNA: TGTGCCAGCAGTTCGGGACTAGCAACAGATACGCAGTATTTT. The entire variable domain, with the rest obtained from reference TRBV28 and TRBJ2-3, is as follows: DVKVTQSSRYLVKRTGEKVFLECVQDMDHENMFWYRQDPGLGLRLIYFSYDVKMKEKGDIPEGYSVSREKKERFSLILESASTNQTSMYLCASSSGLATDTQYFGPGTRLTVL.

This chain connects TRBV4-3 to TRBJ2-7; TRBD1 agrees at 7 bases. The germline gives CDR1 LGHNA, CDR2 YSLEER. With V trimmed by 0 bases and J by 1 base, 12 bases remained unmatched. This CDR3 has 18 amino acids. The CDR3 spells CASSQDPPKGARSYEQYF. The CDR3 DNA sequence: TGCGCCAGCAGCCAAGATCCCCCTAAGGGGGCAAGGTCCTACGAGCAGTACTTC.

The V and J genes are TRBV7-2 and TRBJ2-1; 7 nucleotides line up with TRBD2. V was pared by 5 bases and J by 3 bases, with 7 bases of the junction left unmatched. Per the germline V gene, CDR1 is SGHTA and CDR2 is FQGNSA. The CDR3 spans 15 residues. CDR3 sequence reads: CASSQTSIFYNEQFF. The CDR3 bases are TGTGCCAGCAGCCAGACTAGCATCTTCTACAATGAGCAGTTCTTC.

This clone turned up a few times. This chain connects TRBV10-3 to TRBJ2-2; D call uncertain. Per germline, CDR1 ENHRY and CDR2 SYGVKD. Trimming cost V 5 bases and J 8 bases, with 6 bases left between them. The CDR3 is 11 residues long. The chain's CDR3 is CAISILGELFF. DNA for the CDR3: TGTGCCATCAGTATCTTAGGGGAGCTGTTTTTT.

This sequence joins TRBV7-3 and TRBJ2-2; 7 nucleotides agree with TRBD2. CDR1 is SGHTA, CDR2 FQGTGA, per germline. V lost 2 bases, J lost 1 base, and 7 bases stayed unmatched. The CDR3 covers 17 residues. Written as DNA, the CDR3 is TGTGCCAGCAGCTTATCAGGCGGGAGTAAGAACACCGGGGAGCTGTTTTTT. Amino acid sequence: CASSLSGGSKNTGELFF.

The chain combines TRBV7-2 with TRBJ2-1, with 9 bases matching TRBD1. V dropped 5 bases and J dropped 9; count of bases not matched to a gene: 2. The CDR3 runs 12 residues. Germline values: CDR1 SGHTA, CDR2 FQGNSA. This chain's CDR3 is CASSGTGIEQFF. Written as DNA, the CDR3 is TGTGCCAGCAGCGGGACAGGGATTGAGCAGTTCTTC.

The chain combines TRBV7-9 with TRBJ1-1; D unresolved. V was clipped by 1 base and J by 4 bases, with 13 bases between them. CDR1 and CDR2 (germline): SEHNR, FQNEAQ (reference sequence). The CDR3 contains 15 residues. The CDR3 sequence: CASSLGGLASTEAFF. CDR3 in DNA: TGTGCCAGCAGCTTAGGTGGTTTGGCATCCACTGAAGCTTTCTTT.

This chain connects TRBV6-1 to TRBJ1-4; D possibly corresponds to TRBD1 (6 bases). This CDR3 region has 15 residues. The V end was cut by 3 bases, the J end by 5 bases, with 13 bases between. Germline assignment: CDR1 MNHNS and CDR2 SASEGT. The CDR3 is CASSEWDTSNEKLFF. The CDR3 coding sequence is TGTGCCAGCAGTGAGTGGGACACTTCAAATGAAAAACTGTTTTTT.

The chain recombines TRBV9 with TRBJ2-5; the match to TRBD2 covers 8 bases. The CDR3 has 14 amino acids. J was trimmed by 3 bases and V by 2 bases; bases with no gene match: 3. CDR1 and CDR2 from the germline V gene are SGDLS and YYNGEE. CDR3 nucleotide sequence: TGTGCCAGCAGCGTCGGGGGGGCGGAAGAGACCCAGTACTTC. As protein: CASSVGGAEETQYF.

CDR3 DNA: TGTGCCAGCAGCCAGGGGGACACTGAAGCTTTCTTT. Translated, it gives CASSQGDTEAFF. The gene calls are TRBV6-6 and TRBJ1-1; TRBD1 matches 7 bases. Trimming took 6 bases from V and 3 from J; bases not matched to a gene: 1. This CDR3 is built from 12 residues. Germline V gene lookup returns CDR1 MNHNY and CDR2 SVGAGI (reference sequence).

V is TRBV5-1 and J is TRBJ2-7; 7 bases agree with TRBD1. This CDR3 comprises 15 residues. The V and J ends lost 0 bases and 0 bases, in that order; junction bases with no gene match: 3. The germline CDR1 and CDR2 sequences are SGHRS and YFSETQ. DNA for the CDR3: TGCGCCAGCAGCTTGGGGCGGACAGGCTCCTACGAGCAGTACTTC. Its protein is CASSLGRTGSYEQYF.

This chain joins TRBV9 and TRBJ1-1; D ambiguous. V was shortened by 0 bases and J by 0 bases, with 3 bases between the two germline ends. Germline CDR1 SGDLS, CDR2 YYNGEE. The CDR3 consists of 13 residues. The CDR3 bases are TGTGCCAGCAGCGTAGCTTTGAACACTGAAGCTTTCTTT. It translates to CASSVALNTEAFF.

The genes are TRBV7-2 and TRBJ1-2; no reliable D call. The CDR3 contains 13 residues. Per germline, CDR1 SGHTA and CDR2 FQGNSA. Trimming took off 2 bases at V and 4 bases at J, with 8 bases between the two ends. This CDR3 reads CASSLQYSYGYTF. CDR3 in DNA: TGTGCCAGCAGCTTACAGTACAGCTATGGCTACACCTTC.

The V call is TRBV19, the J call TRBJ2-7; TRBD1 matches at 7 bases. The length of the CDR3 is 13 residues. J was trimmed by 3 bases and V by 8 bases; bases with no gene match: 7. Per the germline V gene, CDR1 is LNHDA and CDR2 is SQIVND (reference sequence). CDR3 in amino acids: CASGGQLGYEQYF. The DNA for the CDR3 is TGTGCCAGTGGGGGACAGTTGGGCTACGAGCAGTACTTC.

The J gene is TRBJ2-7, the V gene TRBV7-8, with TRBD2 as a possible D gene (6 bases). This CDR3 has 14 residues. V was shortened by 5 bases and J by 2 bases, with 13 bases between the two germline ends. Germline CDR1 and CDR2: SGHVS and FQNEAQ. CDR3 DNA: TGTGCCAGCAGCCATGGGACTGATACCTACGAGCAGTACTTC. This encodes CASSHGTDTYEQYF.